These 24 T cell receptor beta chains came from one sample sequenced in a study of blood T cell repertoires in COVID-19. The table came from immunoSEQ multiplex PCR; TCRdb's copy has only in-frame clones and leaves some out. The sample yields 400,000 to 450,000 clones, 85% to 90% seen once. Sample: PBMCs or T cells enriched from blood (not recorded which). These receptors were taken from a man between 25 and 39 years old who had recovered from COVID-19.

The gene calls are TRBV3-1 (or the pseudogene TRBV3-2) and TRBJ1-1, with D possibly being TRBD1 (6 bases). The germline V gene encodes CDR1 LGHDT and CDR2 YNNKEL (reference sequence). The CDR3 consists of 15 residues. V was clipped by 6 bases and J by 0 bases, with 14 bases between them. CDR3 residues: CASRLTGMLNTEAFF. In DNA form, the CDR3 reads TGTGCCAGCAGACTGACAGGAATGTTGAACACTGAAGCTTTCTTT.

The V and J genes are TRBV7-2 and TRBJ1-2; a weak D match, TRBD1 (6 bases). The CDR3 runs 14 residues. Trimming pared 5 bases from V and 5 bases from J, leaving 15 bases between. CDR1 is SGHTA, CDR2 FQGNSA, per germline. The CDR3 DNA reads as TGTGCCAGCAGCCCTCGACAGGAACTGTATGGCTACACCTTC. It translates to CASSPRQELYGYTF.

This chain uses TRBV6-6 with TRBJ1-1; possible D gene TRBD1, 6 bases. Trimming stripped 6 bases from V and 0 bases from J, with 11 bases between. Germline-derived CDR1 and CDR2 are MNHNY and SVGAGI (reference sequence). This CDR3 has 14 residues. CDR3 DNA sequence: TGTGCCAGCAGACGGACAGAGTTGAACACTGAAGCTTTCTTT. Translated: CASRRTELNTEAFF.

V gene TRBV3-1 (or the pseudogene TRBV3-2) combines with J gene TRBJ2-2; tentative D call: TRBD1 (5 bases). This CDR3 comprises 14 residues. Trimming left V 6 bases short and J 1 base short, with 9 bases between. Germline CDR1 LGHDT, CDR2 YNNKEL (reference sequence). CDR3 sequence (DNA): TGTGCCAGCAGGTACAGGATGAACACCGGGGAGCTGTTTTTT. Translation: CASRYRMNTGELFF.

The table lists this clone with a count of one. The rearrangement uses TRBV7-9 and TRBJ2-2, with TRBD1 matching 10 bases. The CDR3 runs 17 residues. V lost 1 base, J lost 4 bases, and 6 bases stayed unmatched. Germline lookup yields CDR1 SEHNR and CDR2 FQNEAQ (reference sequence). The CDR3 sequence: CASSLGTGQGITGELFF. CDR3 nucleotide sequence: TGTGCCAGCAGCTTAGGAACGGGACAGGGGATCACCGGGGAGCTGTTTTTT.

In DNA form, the CDR3 reads TGCGCCAGCAGCTTTACCCATTTAGTTGACAATGAGCAGTTCTTC. It translates to CASSFTHLVDNEQFF. J is TRBJ2-1 and V is TRBV5-1; no firm D call. The germline V gene encodes CDR1 SGHRS and CDR2 YFSETQ. The CDR3 runs 15 residues. Trimming cost V 2 bases and J 5 bases, with 14 bases left between them.

The chain employs TRBV7-9 and TRBJ2-3; no firm D call. Between the trimmed V and J ends, which lost 1 base and 1 base, there was a span of 12 bases. The CDR3 is 16 amino acids. The germline V gene has CDR1 SEHNR and CDR2 FQNEAQ (reference sequence). The CDR3 loop is CASSLVGASGTDTQYF. In DNA, the CDR3 is TGTGCCAGCAGCTTAGTCGGAGCGTCTGGCACAGATACGCAGTATTTT.

The chain joins TRBV18 to TRBJ2-3; the match to TRBD2 covers 8 bases. This CDR3 is built from 16 residues. J gave up 1 base and V 6 bases, and 9 bases lay outside the gene matches. In germline, CDR1 is KGHSH, CDR2 LQKENI. In nucleotides, the CDR3 is TGTGCCAGCTCCACTCGAGCGGGAGCGCGCACAGATACGCAGTATTTT. As protein: CASSTRAGARTDTQYF.

J is TRBJ1-2 and V is TRBV9, with 8 bases matching TRBD1. The ends lost 4 bases at V and 4 bases at J; junction bases unmatched: 9. Germline V gene data show CDR1 as SGDLS and CDR2 as YYNGEE. The CDR3 has 15 residues. The CDR3 bases are TGTGCCAGCAGCAGAACAGGGGGTAGCCTCTATGGCTACACCTTC. Its protein product is CASSRTGGSLYGYTF.

This chain connects TRBV27 to TRBJ1-5; weak D call: TRBD1 (6 bases). This CDR3 region has 16 residues. Germline V gene sequence: CDR1 MNHEY, CDR2 SMNVEV (reference sequence). V was clipped by 4 bases and J by 5 bases, with 18 bases between them. CDR3 sequence: CASSWTGGVGDQPQHF. The CDR3 DNA reads as TGTGCCAGCAGTTGGACGGGGGGCGTGGGGGATCAGCCCCAGCATTTT.

This clone was observed a single time. The V gene is TRBV7-9, the J gene TRBJ2-2; 11 nucleotides align to TRBD2. The germline V gene has CDR1 SEHNR and CDR2 FQNEAQ (reference sequence). V lost 5 bases to trimming and J lost 4 bases; unmatched junction nucleotides: 9. This CDR3 comprises 17 residues. The CDR3 sequence: CASSQGTSGYATGELFF. The CDR3 bases are TGTGCCAGCAGCCAAGGGACTAGCGGCTACGCCACCGGGGAGCTGTTTTTT.

V usage is TRBV27 and J usage is TRBJ1-4, with D unclear. The CDR3 length is 16 residues. V was clipped by 5 bases and J by 5 bases, with 18 bases between them. Germline V gene data show CDR1 as MNHEY and CDR2 as SMNVEV (reference sequence). In DNA, the CDR3 is TGTGCCAGCAGTCGACGGACTCTGTCCATGAATGAAAAACTGTTTTTT. It is translated as CASSRRTLSMNEKLFF. The whole variable domain, filled in from reference TRBV27 and TRBJ1-4, reads EAQVTQNPRYLITVTGKKLTVTCSQNMNHEYMSWYRQDPGLGLRQIYYSMNVEVTDKGDVPEGYKVSRKEKRNFPLILESPSPNQTSLYFCASSRRTLSMNEKLFFGSGTQLSVL.

The gene calls are TRBV5-8 and TRBJ1-4; 7 positions agree with TRBD1. The CDR3 loop spans 15 amino acids. Germline assignment: CDR1 SGHTS and CDR2 YDEGEE. V lost 4 bases and J lost 7; bases outside the gene matches: 10. The chain's CDR3 is CASSIGTDFREKLFF. The DNA for the CDR3 is TGTGCCAGCAGCATCGGGACAGACTTTCGTGAAAAACTGTTTTTT.

About this clone itself: This same CDR3 is encoded by further DNA sequences in the sample. CDR3 protein: CASSPGDYGYTF. The DNA for the CDR3 is TGTGCCAGCAGTCCAGGGGACTATGGCTACACCTTC. The chain recombines TRBV28 with TRBJ1-2; possible D gene TRBD1, 6 bases. Germline V lookup: CDR1 MDHEN, CDR2 SYDVKM. CDR3 length: 12 amino acids. V was cut by 5 bases and J by 3 bases, with 7 bases left in between.

The chain has TRBV5-6 and TRBJ2-7, with 9 nucleotides matching TRBD2. V shed 4 bases and J 0 bases; nucleotides not matched to a gene: 5. Germline V CDR1 and CDR2: SGHDT, YYEEEE. The CDR3 contains 15 residues. The CDR3 loop is CASSPGLANSYEQYF. The CDR3 bases are TGTGCCAGCAGCCCTGGACTAGCGAACTCCTACGAGCAGTACTTC.

The J gene is TRBJ2-3, the V gene TRBV19; no definite D call. Germline CDR1 reads LNHDA; CDR2 reads SQIVND (reference sequence). V lost 3 bases and J 5 bases, leaving 15 bases between the germline ends. This CDR3 spans 15 amino acids. CDR3 sequence reads: CASSIRASRRDTQYF. CDR3 nucleotide sequence: TGTGCCAGTAGTATCCGAGCGAGCCGGAGAGATACGCAGTATTTT.

The CDR3 loop is CASSLRQGYSPLHF. In DNA form, the CDR3 reads TGTGCCAGCAGCCTACGACAGGGTTATTCACCCCTCCACTTT. The chain has TRBV3-1 (or the pseudogene TRBV3-2) and TRBJ1-6; 7 nucleotides agree with TRBD1. CDR3 length: 14 residues. Germline loops: CDR1 LGHDT, CDR2 YNNKEL (reference sequence). With 4 bases clipped from V and 8 bases from J, the junction kept 5 bases outside the gene matches.

The chain employs TRBV15 and TRBJ2-1, with 14 bases matching TRBD2. From germline, CDR1 is LNHNV and CDR2 YYDKDF (reference sequence). The length of the CDR3 is 17 residues. After removal of 7 bases from V and 2 bases from J, the junction contained 7 bases not matched to a gene. The CDR3 DNA sequence: TGTGCCACCAAAGGGACTAGCGGGAGAGTGACCTACAATGAGCAGTTCTTC. This sequence encodes CATKGTSGRVTYNEQFF.

J is TRBJ2-3 and V is TRBV28; 11 nucleotides align to TRBD2. With V trimmed by 4 bases and J by 2 bases, 8 bases remained unmatched. The CDR3 has 17 residues. Germline loops: CDR1 MDHEN, CDR2 SYDVKM. In DNA, the CDR3 is TGTGCCAGCAGTTACCCCTTAGCGGGAGGGATCACAGATACGCAGTATTTT. This translates into CASSYPLAGGITDTQYF.

V is TRBV27 and J is TRBJ2-7; unclear D gene. From germline, CDR1 is MNHEY and CDR2 SMNVEV (reference sequence). The CDR3 extends over 13 amino acids. Trimming removed 3 bases at V and 0 bases at J, with 6 bases between. The CDR3 DNA sequence: TGTGCCAGCAGTTTTTCGCGCTCCTACGAGCAGTACTTC. Its protein product is CASSFSRSYEQYF.

This clone is a singleton in its sample. The rearrangement uses TRBV5-4 and TRBJ2-7; D is unresolved. Trimming took off 4 bases at V and 4 bases at J, with 12 bases between the two ends. Germline V gene lookup returns CDR1 SGHNT and CDR2 YYREEE (reference sequence). This CDR3 is 13 amino acids long. The CDR3 loop reads CASSRPGLYEQYF. CDR3 in DNA: TGTGCCAGCAGCCGTCCAGGTTTGTACGAGCAGTACTTC.

Here the CDR3 reads CASSHRLAGNNEQFF. CDR3 nucleotide sequence: TGCGCCAGCAGCCATCGACTAGCGGGAAACAATGAGCAGTTCTTC. This sequence joins TRBV4-1 and TRBJ2-1; 11 positions match TRBD2. Germline V gene lookup returns CDR1 MGHRA and CDR2 YSYEKL. Trimming cost V 3 bases and J 5 bases; bases outside gene matches: 3. The CDR3 extends over 15 amino acids.

The chain employs TRBV28 and TRBJ1-1; D is possibly TRBD1 (6 bases). The CDR3 length is 14 residues. Germline assignment: CDR1 MDHEN and CDR2 SYDVKM. V was cut by 6 bases and J by 2 bases, with 13 bases left in between. Written as DNA, the CDR3 is TGTGCCAGCAGGGCCCAGGGGATCAACACTGAAGCTTTCTTT. This gives the protein CASRAQGINTEAFF.

In DNA form, the CDR3 reads TGTGCCAGCAGCCCGCTCGGGGAGGAGAAGGCCGGGGAGCTGTTTTTT. Translation: CASSPLGEEKAGELFF. J is TRBJ2-2 and V is TRBV11-2; D is possibly TRBD2 (6 bases). This CDR3 region has 16 residues. Germline CDR1 and CDR2: SGHAT and FQNNGV. Trimming took 5 bases from V and 6 from J, leaving 19 bases between them.